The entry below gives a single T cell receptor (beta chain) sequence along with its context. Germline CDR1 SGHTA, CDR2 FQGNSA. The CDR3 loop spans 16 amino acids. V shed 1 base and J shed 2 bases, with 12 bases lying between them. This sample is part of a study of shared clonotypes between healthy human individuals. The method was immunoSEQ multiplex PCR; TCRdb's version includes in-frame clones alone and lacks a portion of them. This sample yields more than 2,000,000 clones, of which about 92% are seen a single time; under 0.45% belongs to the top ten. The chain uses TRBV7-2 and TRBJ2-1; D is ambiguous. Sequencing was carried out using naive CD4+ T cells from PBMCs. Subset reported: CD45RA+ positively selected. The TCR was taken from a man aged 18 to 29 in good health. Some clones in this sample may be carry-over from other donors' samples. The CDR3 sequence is CASSLGVAVAYNEQFF. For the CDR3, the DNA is TGTGCCAGCAGCTTAGGAGTAGCCGTCGCCTACAATGAGCAGTTCTTC.